This TCR beta chain stems from a study of blood T cell repertoires in COVID-19. About the research overall: Donors in the United States, Italy and Spain gave samples during acute or convalescent COVID-19. Nucleic acid was either cDNA or gDNA, and it came from T cells, B-cell-depleted T cells, or PBMCs.

As handled by the study authors: It was from reference gene primer amplification that nucleated cell counts were estimated. Produced via immunoSEQ multiplex PCR; TCRdb's table is partial and in-frame only. V, J and clone size were drawn from that table, and D and trimming were deduced from the DNA. The sample includes more than 200,000 clones, 80% to 90% of them seen just once. In this sample, this clone turned up a few times. The CDR3 loop spans 13 amino acids. Per the germline V gene, CDR1 is MNHEY and CDR2 is SVGEGT. With 2 bases removed from V and 3 bases from J, the gap between germline ends came to 8 bases.

Sequencing used peripheral blood. The V call is TRBV6-2 or TRBV6-3, the J call TRBJ2-7; no firm D call. This clonotype was sampled from a woman aged 45 to 65 with acute or convalescent COVID-19. This CDR3 is CASSYRRSYEQYF. As DNA, the CDR3 is TGTGCCAGCAGTTACCGCCGTAGCTACGAGCAGTACTTC.